The rows below give T cell receptor beta chains drawn from one sample of a study of human T cells and chemical hapten exposure. MiXCR, run by TCRdb on the RACE reads, gives a single entry per CDR3 protein. The sample holds more than 250,000 distinct CDR3 sequences; over 7.5% are singletons and the top ten take more than 0.95%. The sequenced sample was whole blood, obtained in connection with sensitization to the hapten diphenylcyclopropenone (DPC). These receptors were collected from a man aged 18 to 29 with alopecia areata. Some clones in this sample may be carry-over from other donors' samples. The CDR3 runs from the conserved cysteine through the conserved F or W. The D gene is left open where the match is weak. Size tells how often a clone was seen (once, few, many) or the class of an expanded clone, and some rows leave it out.

>TRBV29-1|11|-|many|TRBJ2-2
TGCAGCGTTGGGGACACCGGGGAGCTGTTTTTT
CSVGDTGELFF
>TRBV4-2|16|-|-|TRBJ2-3
TGTGCCAGCAGCCAAGGCCATGCTACTAGCACAGATACGCAGTATTTT
CASSQGHATSTDTQYF
>TRBV10-1|13|-|-|TRBJ2-7
TGCGCCAGCAGTGAGCAAGTTTCCTACGAGCAGTACTTC
CASSEQVSYEQYF
>TRBV7-2|15|TRBD1|many|TRBJ1-3
TGTGCCAGCAGCCCAGGGGGGTGGGCTGGAAACACCATATATTTT
CASSPGGWAGNTIYF
>TRBV10-3|15|-|few|TRBJ1-3
TGTGCCATCAGGGGCAGGATGGGCTCTGGAAACACCATATATTTT
CAIRGRMGSGNTIYF
>TRBV12-3/TRBV12-4|13|-|-|TRBJ1-2
TGTGCCAGCAGTTCCGACAGAGTGTGGGGCTACACCTTC
CASSSDRVWGYTF
>TRBV20-1|14|TRBD2|many|TRBJ2-4
TGCAGTGTCAACGACGGGGGGGCCGATTTCATTCAGTACTTC
CSVNDGGADFIQYF
>TRBV28|14|-|-|TRBJ1-2
TGTGCCAACAGTTTTCCCTCGCGGTACTATGGCTACACCTTC
CANSFPSRYYGYTF
>TRBV12-3/TRBV12-4|14|-|many|TRBJ1-1
TGTGCCAGCAGTTTAGGGGAGGTCAACACTGAAGCTTTCTTT
CASSLGEVNTEAFF
>TRBV5-6|14|TRBD1|few|TRBJ1-2
TGTGCCAGCAGCCAGAGTAGGACAGGGACTGGCTACACCTTC
CASSQSRTGTGYTF
>TRBV2|14|TRBD1|-|TRBJ1-4
TGTGCCAGCATAGAGACAGGGGGCAGAAAAAAACTGTTTTTT
CASIETGGRKKLFF
>TRBV6-5|14|TRBD1|many|TRBJ1-2
TGTGCCAGCAGTTACTGGGGACAGAACTATGGCTACACCTTC
CASSYWGQNYGYTF
>TRBV7-9|13|-|few|TRBJ1-2
TGTGCCAGCAGCTTTGATCACGAAAGTGGCTACACCTTC
CASSFDHESGYTF
>TRBV9|15|-|few|TRBJ2-3
TGTGCCAGCAGCGTAGGGGGGCCACGGGCTGATACGCAGTATTTT
CASSVGGPRADTQYF
>TRBV19|15|-|once|TRBJ2-1
TGTGCCAGTAGACAGGTGGCAGGGAGCTACAATGAGCAGTTCTTC
CASRQVAGSYNEQFF
>TRBV20-1|14|-|-|TRBJ2-3
TGCAGTGCTACCCCCCCGACTAGCACAGATACGCAGTATTTT
CSATPPTSTDTQYF
>TRBV10-3|15|-|many|TRBJ1-5
TGTGCCATCAGTGAGTCGATGGGGCGGAATCAGCCCCAGCATTTT
CAISESMGRNQPQHF
>TRBV5-1|16|-|-|TRBJ1-1
TGCGCCAGCAGCTTTGGCCGGGGGCAGGCGAACACTGAAGCTTTCTTT
CASSFGRGQANTEAFF
>TRBV7-9|12|-|-|TRBJ2-6
TGTGCCAGCAGCTCTAGGGCCAACGTCCTGACTTTC
CASSSRANVLTF
>TRBV4-1|15|-|many|TRBJ2-7
TGCGCCAGCAGCCAAGAAGGGACGGATTCCTACGAGCAGTACTTC
CASSQEGTDSYEQYF
>TRBV6-1|13|-|few|TRBJ1-2
TGTGCCAGCTTCAGACAGGCGAACTATGGCTACACCTTC
CASFRQANYGYTF
>TRBV7-2|15|TRBD2|-|TRBJ2-4
TGTGCCAGCAGCAATGCGGGACTAGCGGGGCCCATTCAGTACTTC
CASSNAGLAGPIQYF